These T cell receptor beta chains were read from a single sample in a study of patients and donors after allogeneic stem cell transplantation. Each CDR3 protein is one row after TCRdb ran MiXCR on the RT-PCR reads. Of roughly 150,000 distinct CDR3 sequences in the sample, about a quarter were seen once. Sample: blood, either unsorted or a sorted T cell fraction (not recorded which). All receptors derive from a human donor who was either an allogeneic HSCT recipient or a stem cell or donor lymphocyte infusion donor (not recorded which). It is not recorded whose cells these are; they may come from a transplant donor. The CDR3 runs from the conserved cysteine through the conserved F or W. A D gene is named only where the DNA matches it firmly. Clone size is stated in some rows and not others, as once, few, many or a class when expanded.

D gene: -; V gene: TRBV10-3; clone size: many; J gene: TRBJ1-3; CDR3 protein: CAIKSLWTEGNTIYF; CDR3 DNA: TGTGCCATCAAATCCCTTTGGACGGAAGGAAACACCATATATTTT
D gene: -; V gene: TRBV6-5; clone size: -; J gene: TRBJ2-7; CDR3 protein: CASSYSPDKTIEQYF; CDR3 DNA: TGTGCCAGCAGTTACTCCCCTGATAAAACAATCGAGCAGTACTTC
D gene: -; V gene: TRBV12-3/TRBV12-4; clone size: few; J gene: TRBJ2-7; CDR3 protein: CASSFYAESEQYF; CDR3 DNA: TGTGCCAGCAGTTTCTATGCAGAATCCGAGCAGTACTTC
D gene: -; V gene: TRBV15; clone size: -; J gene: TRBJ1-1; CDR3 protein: CATSRAGTEAFF; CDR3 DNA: TGTGCCACCAGCAGGGCGGGCACTGAAGCTTTCTTT
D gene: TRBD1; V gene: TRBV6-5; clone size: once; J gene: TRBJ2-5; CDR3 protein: CASSSYLQGNQETQYF; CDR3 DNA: TGTGCCAGCAGTTCTTATTTACAGGGGAACCAAGAGACCCAGTACTTC
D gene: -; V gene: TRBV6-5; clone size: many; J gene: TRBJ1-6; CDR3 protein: CASRFSRGYNSPLHF; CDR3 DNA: TGTGCCAGCAGATTCTCCAGGGGTTACAATTCACCCCTCCACTTT
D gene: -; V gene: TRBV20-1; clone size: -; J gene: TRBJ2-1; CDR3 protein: CSARGNWALEFEQFF; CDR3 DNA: TGCAGTGCTAGAGGAAATTGGGCCTTAGAGTTCGAGCAGTTCTTC
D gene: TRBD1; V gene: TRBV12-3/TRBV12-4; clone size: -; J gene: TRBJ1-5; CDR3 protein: CATSPADRVNRPQHF; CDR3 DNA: TGTGCCACCTCACCAGCCGACAGGGTTAATCGGCCCCAGCATTTT
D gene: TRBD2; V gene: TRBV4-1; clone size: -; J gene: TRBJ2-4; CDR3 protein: CASSQDSGGSEDQYF; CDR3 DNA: TGCGCCAGCAGCCAAGATTCCGGGGGGTCTGAGGATCAGTACTTC
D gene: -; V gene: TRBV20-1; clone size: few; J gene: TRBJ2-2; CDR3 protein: CSARDHSGDTGELFF; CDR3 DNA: TGCAGTGCTAGAGATCACTCGGGGGACACCGGGGAGCTGTTTTTT
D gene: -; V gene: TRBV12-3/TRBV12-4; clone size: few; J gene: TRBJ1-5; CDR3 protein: CASTRHLSQPQHF; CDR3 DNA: TGTGCCAGCACCCGACACCTAAGCCAGCCCCAGCATTTT
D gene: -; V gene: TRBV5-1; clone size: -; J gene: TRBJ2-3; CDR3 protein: CASSQDSPSGDTQYF; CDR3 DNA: TGCGCCAGCAGCCAGGACAGCCCCTCGGGAGATACGCAGTATTTT
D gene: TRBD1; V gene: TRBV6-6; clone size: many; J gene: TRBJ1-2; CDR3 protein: CASSLGQGGYTF; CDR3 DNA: TGTGCCAGCAGTCTCGGACAGGGCGGCTACACCTTC
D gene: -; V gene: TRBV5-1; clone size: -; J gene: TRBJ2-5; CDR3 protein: CASSLEDRETQYF; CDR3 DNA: TGCGCCAGCAGCTTGGAGGACAGAGAGACCCAGTACTTC
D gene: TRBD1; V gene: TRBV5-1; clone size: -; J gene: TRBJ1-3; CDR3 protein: CASSSDRALSNTIYF; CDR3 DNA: TGCGCCAGCAGCTCGGACAGGGCGTTATCAAACACCATATATTTT
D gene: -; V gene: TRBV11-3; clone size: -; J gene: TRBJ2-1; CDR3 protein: CASIPFRSSNEQFF; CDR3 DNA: TGTGCCAGCATCCCCTTCCGTAGTTCGAATGAGCAGTTCTTC
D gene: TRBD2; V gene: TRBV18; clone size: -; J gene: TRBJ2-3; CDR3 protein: CASSPREAGASTDTQYF; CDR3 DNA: TGTGCCAGCTCACCAAGAGAAGCGGGAGCTAGCACAGATACGCAGTATTTT
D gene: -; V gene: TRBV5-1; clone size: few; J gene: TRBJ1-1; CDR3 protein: CASSPTGLRTEAFF; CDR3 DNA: TGCGCCAGCAGCCCGACAGGCCTTCGGACTGAAGCTTTCTTT
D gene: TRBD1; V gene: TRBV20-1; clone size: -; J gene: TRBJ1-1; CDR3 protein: CSASPGTGSVTEAFF; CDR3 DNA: TGCAGTGCCAGTCCCGGGACAGGGAGTGTAACTGAAGCTTTCTTT
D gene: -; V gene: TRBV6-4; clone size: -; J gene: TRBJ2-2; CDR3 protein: CASSDSWTANTGELFF; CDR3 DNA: TGTGCCAGCAGTGACTCGTGGACAGCGAACACCGGGGAGCTGTTTTTT
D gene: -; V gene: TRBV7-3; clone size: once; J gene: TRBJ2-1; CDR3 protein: CASSFSPDEQFF; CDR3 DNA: TGTGCCAGCAGCTTTTCCCCGGATGAGCAGTTCTTC
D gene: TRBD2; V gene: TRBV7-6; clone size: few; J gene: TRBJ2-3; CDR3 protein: CASSHWLAGGADTQYF; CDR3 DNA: TGTGCCAGCAGCCACTGGCTGGCGGGAGGAGCAGATACGCAGTATTTT
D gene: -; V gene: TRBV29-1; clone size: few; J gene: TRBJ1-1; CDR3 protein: CSVSARRGEAFF; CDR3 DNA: TGCAGCGTTTCGGCGAGAAGGGGTGAAGCTTTCTTT
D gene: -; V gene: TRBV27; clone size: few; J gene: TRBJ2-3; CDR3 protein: CASSLLYDNTDTQYF; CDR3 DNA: TGTGCCAGCAGTTTACTGTACGACAACACAGATACGCAGTATTTT
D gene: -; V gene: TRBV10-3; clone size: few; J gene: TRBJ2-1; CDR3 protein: CAISEGGASSYNEQFF; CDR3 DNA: TGTGCCATCAGCGAGGGTGGCGCGAGCTCCTACAATGAGCAGTTCTTC
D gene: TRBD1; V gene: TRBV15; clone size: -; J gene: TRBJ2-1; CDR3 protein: CATSRPRDRVTDNEQFF; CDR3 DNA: TGTGCCACCAGCAGACCTAGGGACAGGGTTACGGACAATGAGCAGTTCTTC
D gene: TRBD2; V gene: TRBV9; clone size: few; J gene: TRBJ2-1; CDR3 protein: CASSVVSSGSHEQFF; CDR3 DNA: TGTGCCAGCAGCGTAGTGTCTAGCGGGAGCCATGAGCAGTTCTTC